Presented here are 17 T cell receptor beta chains from one specimen sequenced in a study of spatial heterogeneity in lung cancer. Time point given: blood taken at disease recurrence. In each case, whole RNA from tumor, nontumor lung or frozen PBMC was sequenced unsorted. MiXCR, applied by TCRdb to the 5' RACE reads, yields one record per CDR3 protein. The table lists 8,800 or so distinct CDR3 sequences, 3.9% of them singletons. The sample was PBMCs, taken at recurrence. Receptors originate from a female donor with early-stage non-small cell lung cancer.

This clonotype was observed at least ten times. A library made for alpha chains picked up this beta chain off target, so its size means little. V gene TRBV12-3 or TRBV12-4 combines with J gene TRBJ2-3; 7 bases match TRBD1. The CDR3 covers 15 residues. J was trimmed by 1 base and V by 6 bases; bases with no gene match: 7. The CDR3 protein is CASRESGTGTDTQYF. Written as DNA, the CDR3 is TGTGCCAGCAGGGAATCCGGGACAGGCACAGATACGCAGTATTTT.

In this sample, this clonotype turned up many times. For a library built for alpha chains, this beta chain is a stray read; little rests on its size. The J gene is TRBJ2-7, the V gene TRBV3-1; the match to TRBD1 covers 7 bases. V lost 2 bases to trimming and J lost 2 bases; unmatched junction nucleotides: 6. The length of the CDR3 is 15 residues. Germline assignment: CDR1 LGHDT and CDR2 YNNKEL (reference sequence). The CDR3: CASSQRGQRTYEQYF. The DNA for the CDR3 is TGTGCCAGCAGCCAAAGGGGACAGAGGACCTACGAGCAGTACTTC.

This clonotype is labeled as medium-sized. Within a library made for alpha chains, this beta chain is off target, and its count is uninformative. The chain uses TRBV28 and TRBJ2-4; D possibly corresponds to TRBD1 (6 bases). V shed 7 bases and J shed 1 base, with 14 bases lying between them. The CDR3 extends over 15 amino acids. Germline V gives CDR1 MDHEN, CDR2 SYDVKM. The chain's CDR3 is CASTPSQGAKNIQYF. In DNA form, the CDR3 reads TGTGCCAGCACTCCATCACAGGGTGCCAAAAACATTCAGTACTTC. Full variable domain (remainder filled in from reference TRBV28 and TRBJ2-4): DVKVTQSSRYLVKRTGEKVFLECVQDMDHENMFWYRQDPGLGLRLIYFSYDVKMKEKGDIPEGYSVSREKKERFSLILESASTNQTSMYLCASTPSQGAKNIQYFGAGTRLSVL.

By sample share, this clonotype is medium-sized. This beta chain is a stray sequence in a library constructed for alpha chains; its clone size is not meaningful. The genes are TRBV5-5 and TRBJ2-3, with 9 bases matching TRBD2. The CDR3 loop spans 15 amino acids. In germline, CDR1 is SGHKS, CDR2 YYEKEE (reference sequence). V shed 0 bases and J 6 bases; nucleotides not matched to a gene: 5. CDR3 in DNA: TGTGCCAGCAGCTTGGAGGGACTAGCCGTGGATACGCAGTATTTT. It specifies CASSLEGLAVDTQYF.

Concerning this clonotype itself: Found in a library prepared for alpha chains, this beta chain is an off-target read, and its abundance has little meaning. The chain carries TRBV3-2 and TRBJ1-1. TRBV3-2 is a pseudogene locus. The CDR3 runs 11 residues. The CDR3: CASPVNTEAFF. DNA for the CDR3: TGTGCCAGCCCCGTGAACACTGAAGCTTTCTTT.

This clonotype has ten or more counts. Since the library was made to target alpha chains, this beta chain is a stray read and its abundance is not meaningful. This chain links TRBV2 with TRBJ2-2; D possibly uses TRBD1 or TRBD2 (5 bases each). Per germline, CDR1 SNHLY and CDR2 FYNNEI. CDR3 length: 17 residues. V was pared by 3 bases and J by 4 bases, with 18 bases between. This CDR3 reads CASSEVAGTGLTGELFF. The CDR3 DNA is TGTGCCAGCAGTGAGGTGGCAGGGACCGGGCTCACCGGGGAGCTGTTTTTT.

Within the sample, this clonotype is medium-sized. Since the library was made to target alpha chains, this beta chain is a stray read and its abundance is not meaningful. This chain links TRBV2 with TRBJ2-3; 10 bases line up with TRBD1. With 0 bases clipped from V and 3 bases from J, the junction kept 6 bases outside the gene matches. Per the germline V gene, CDR1 is SNHLY and CDR2 is FYNNEI. The CDR3 covers 17 residues. The CDR3 region has the DNA TGTGCCAGCAGTGAAGCCATTGCGGGACAGGGGACAGATACGCAGTATTTT. It translates to CASSEAIAGQGTDTQYF.

The sample holds many counts of this clonotype. Since it is a stray read in a library aimed at alpha chains, this beta chain has a size that is not meaningful. J is TRBJ1-5 and V is TRBV24-1, with a weak D call TRBD1 (5 bases). Germline V CDR1 and CDR2: KGHDR, SFDVKD. The length of the CDR3 is 15 residues. Trimming stripped 6 bases from V and 5 bases from J, with 16 bases between. The CDR3 bases are TGTGCCACCAGTAAGGGACGGTGGGGACATCAGCCCCAGCATTTT. Translated, it gives CATSKGRWGHQPQHF.

In its sample, this clonotype was seen many times. This beta chain is a stray sequence in a library constructed for alpha chains; its clone size is not meaningful. This rearrangement joins TRBV7-2 to TRBJ2-3, with D possibly matching TRBD2 (6 bases). Trimming took off 5 bases at V and 4 bases at J, with 13 bases between the two ends. Per the germline V gene, CDR1 is SGHTA and CDR2 is FQGNSA. This CDR3 is 14 amino acids long. The CDR3: CASSPGGSADTQYF. CDR3 nucleotides: TGTGCCAGCAGCCCCGGAGGGTCGGCAGATACGCAGTATTTT.

With respect to this clonotype: The library was prepared for alpha chains; this beta chain is a stray read, so its frequency means little. CDR3 DNA sequence: TGTGCCAGCAGTTACGCGGGCATGAGGGGGGGCCCAGATACGCAGTATTTT. This gives the protein CASSYAGMRGGPDTQYF. The chain couples TRBV6-6 to TRBJ2-3, with a tentative D call TRBD2 (7 bases). V gave up 2 bases and J gave up 4 bases, with 19 bases separating them. The CDR3 consists of 17 residues. Germline V gene data show CDR1 as MNHNY and CDR2 as SVGAGI (reference sequence).

This clonotype was observed many times. As an off-target read in a library built for alpha chains, this beta chain has a frequency of little significance. This CDR3 is CASSLEPQETQYF. CDR3 in DNA: TGTGCCAGCAGCTTAGAGCCTCAAGAGACCCAGTACTTC. The gene calls are TRBV7-7 and TRBJ2-5; D ambiguous. The CDR3 spans 13 residues. With 1 base removed from V and 2 bases from J, the gap between germline ends came to 5 bases. Germline loops: CDR1 SSHAT, CDR2 FNYEAQ (reference sequence). The whole variable domain, remainder taken from reference TRBV7-7 and TRBJ2-5, is GAGVSQSPRYKVTKRGQDVTLRCDPISSHATLYWYQQALGQGPEFLTYFNYEAQPDKSGLPSDRFSAERPEGSISTLTIQRTEQRDSAMYRCASSLEPQETQYFGPGTRLLVL.

Ten or more counts support this clonotype. The library was prepared for alpha chains; this beta chain is a stray read, so its frequency means little. Here the CDR3 DNA reads TGCGCCAGCAGCTTGTGGTATGCGAATGAAAAACTGTTTTTT. It translates to CASSLWYANEKLFF. This chain connects TRBV5-1 to TRBJ1-4; D uncertain. Trimming removed 1 base from V and 5 bases from J, with 9 bases in between. CDR1 is SGHRS and CDR2 is YFSETQ in the germline V gene. CDR3 length equals 14 residues.

This clonotype came up many times. Within a library made for alpha chains, this beta chain is off target, and its count is uninformative. V gene TRBV4-1 combines with J gene TRBJ1-3; 7 bases are a match to TRBD1. This CDR3 region has 17 residues. V was clipped by 4 bases and J by 0 bases; unmatched bases: 9. Germline CDR1 and CDR2: MGHRA and YSYEKL. The CDR3 coding sequence is TGCGCCAGCAGCCTCCCCGGGACAGCCAGCTCTGGAAACACCATATATTTT. This encodes CASSLPGTASSGNTIYF.

The table lists this clonotype with many counts. This beta chain is a stray sequence in a library constructed for alpha chains; its clone size is not meaningful. V gene TRBV5-6 combines with J gene TRBJ2-1; weak D call: TRBD1 (6 bases). Trimming took off 0 bases at V and 3 bases at J, with 10 bases between the two ends. CDR3 length: 15 amino acids. CDR1 and CDR2 (germline): SGHDT, YYEEEE. CDR3: CASSLGRGDYNEQFF. The CDR3 DNA is TGTGCCAGCAGCTTGGGCAGGGGCGACTACAATGAGCAGTTCTTC.

This clonotype was seen at least ten times. This beta chain appears as a stray read in a library generated for alpha chains; its size is not informative. The chain carries TRBV29-1 and TRBJ2-7, with no clear D. This CDR3 has 11 amino acids. Trimming took off 6 bases at V and 0 bases at J, with 6 bases between the two ends. Germline-derived CDR1 and CDR2 are SQVTM and ANQGSEA. CDR3 DNA sequence: TGCAGCGTCCGATTCTCCTACGAGCAGTACTTC. Amino acid sequence: CSVRFSYEQYF.

This clonotype has more than one count but fewer than ten. Within a library made for alpha chains, this beta chain is off target, and its count is uninformative. V and J are TRBV6-5 and TRBJ1-6, with unresolved D. The CDR3 has 14 residues. V shed 6 bases and J shed 7 bases, with 13 bases lying between them. The germline gives CDR1 MNHEY, CDR2 SVGAGI. DNA for the CDR3: TGTGCCAGCAGGCTGACTAGGGAAAATTCACCCCTCCACTTT. This translates into CASRLTRENSPLHF.

This clonotype was seen once. Just one base apart from a much larger clone, this may be a read error. The size of this beta chain means little, since it is a stray read in a library made for alpha chains. The gene calls are TRBV18 and TRBJ1-5, with unresolved D. Trimming cost V 3 bases and J 6 bases, with 12 bases left between them. Germline V gene sequence: CDR1 KGHSH, CDR2 LQKENI. CDR3 length equals 14 residues. CDR3 sequence (DNA): TGTGCCAGCTCACCCGAACAGACTTGTCAGCCCCAGCATTTT. It specifies CASSPEQTCQPQHF. The variable domain in full, with the rest retrieved from reference TRBV18 and TRBJ1-5, is NAGVMQNPRHLVRRRGQEARLRCSPMKGHSHVYWYRQLPEEGLKFMVYLQKENIIDESGMPKERFSAEFPKEGPSILRIQQVVRGDSAAYFCASSPEQTCQPQHFGDGTRLSIL.